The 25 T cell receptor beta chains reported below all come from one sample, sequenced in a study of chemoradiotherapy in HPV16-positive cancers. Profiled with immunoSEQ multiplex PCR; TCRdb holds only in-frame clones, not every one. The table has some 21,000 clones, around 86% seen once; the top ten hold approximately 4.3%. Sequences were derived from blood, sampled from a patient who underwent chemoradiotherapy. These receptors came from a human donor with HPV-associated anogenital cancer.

The CDR3 bases are TGTGCCAGCAGCGTAGACCCCCGGTGGGGTGAAAAACTGTTTTTT. Amino acid sequence: CASSVDPRWGEKLFF. The chain links TRBV9 to TRBJ1-4; no definite D call. This CDR3 spans 15 amino acids. Per germline, CDR1 SGDLS and CDR2 YYNGEE. Trimming took 0 bases from V and 7 from J, leaving 13 bases between them.

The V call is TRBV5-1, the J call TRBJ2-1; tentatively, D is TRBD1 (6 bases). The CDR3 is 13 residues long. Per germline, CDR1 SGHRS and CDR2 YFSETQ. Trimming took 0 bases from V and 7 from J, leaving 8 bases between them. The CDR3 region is CASSLDRVNEQFF. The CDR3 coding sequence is TGCGCCAGCAGCTTGGACAGGGTGAATGAGCAGTTCTTC.

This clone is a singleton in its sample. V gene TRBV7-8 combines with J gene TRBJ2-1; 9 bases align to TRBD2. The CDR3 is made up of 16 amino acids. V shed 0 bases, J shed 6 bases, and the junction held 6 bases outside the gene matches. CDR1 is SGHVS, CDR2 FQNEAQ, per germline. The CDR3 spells CASSLAPSGNTNEQFF. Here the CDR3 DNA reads TGTGCCAGCAGCTTAGCGCCTAGCGGGAATACCAATGAGCAGTTCTTC. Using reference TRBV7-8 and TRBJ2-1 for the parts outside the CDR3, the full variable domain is GAGVSQSPRYKVAKRGQDVALRCDPISGHVSLFWYQQALGQGPEFLTYFQNEAQLDKSGLPSDRFFAERPEGSVSTLKIQRTQQEDSAVYLCASSLAPSGNTNEQFFGPGTRLTVL.

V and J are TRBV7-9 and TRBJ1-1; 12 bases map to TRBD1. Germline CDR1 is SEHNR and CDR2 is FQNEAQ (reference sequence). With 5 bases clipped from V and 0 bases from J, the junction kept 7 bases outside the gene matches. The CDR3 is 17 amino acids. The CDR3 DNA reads TGTGCCAGCAGCCCCCCGGGACAGGGGGCCTTGAACACTGAAGCTTTCTTT. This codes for CASSPPGQGALNTEAFF.

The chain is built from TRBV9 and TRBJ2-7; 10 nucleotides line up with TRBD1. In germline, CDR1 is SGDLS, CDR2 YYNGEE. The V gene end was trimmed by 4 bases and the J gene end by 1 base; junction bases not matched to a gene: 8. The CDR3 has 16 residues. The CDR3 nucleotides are TGTGCCAGCAGCCCTCGACAGGGGGCGAGATCCTACGAGCAGTACTTC. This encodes CASSPRQGARSYEQYF.

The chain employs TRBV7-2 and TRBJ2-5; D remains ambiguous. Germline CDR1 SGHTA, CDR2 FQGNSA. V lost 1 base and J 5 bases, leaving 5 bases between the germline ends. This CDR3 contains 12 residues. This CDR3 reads CASSLVAETQYF. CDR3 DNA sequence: TGTGCCAGCAGCTTAGTGGCGGAGACCCAGTACTTC.

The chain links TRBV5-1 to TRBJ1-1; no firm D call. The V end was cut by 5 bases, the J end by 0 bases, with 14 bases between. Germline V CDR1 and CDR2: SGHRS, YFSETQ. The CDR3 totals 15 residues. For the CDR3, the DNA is TGCGCCAGCAGTGCGAACGAGATAATGAACACTGAAGCTTTCTTT. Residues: CASSANEIMNTEAFF. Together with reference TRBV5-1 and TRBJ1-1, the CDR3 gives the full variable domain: KAGVTQTPRYLIKTRGQQVTLSCSPISGHRSVSWYQQTPGQGLQFLFEYFSETQRNKGNFPGRFSGRQFSNSRSEMNVSTLELGDSALYLCASSANEIMNTEAFFGQGTRLTVV.

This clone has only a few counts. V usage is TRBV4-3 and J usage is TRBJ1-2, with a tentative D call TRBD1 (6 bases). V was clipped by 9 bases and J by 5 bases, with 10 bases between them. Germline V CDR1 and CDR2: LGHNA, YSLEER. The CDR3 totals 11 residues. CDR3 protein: CARGGSYGYTF. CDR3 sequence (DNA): TGCGCCAGAGGGGGGTCTTATGGCTACACCTTC.

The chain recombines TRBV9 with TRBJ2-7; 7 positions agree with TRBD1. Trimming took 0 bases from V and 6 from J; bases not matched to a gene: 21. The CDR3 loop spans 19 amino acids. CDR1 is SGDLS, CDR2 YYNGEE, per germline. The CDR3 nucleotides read TGTGCCAGCAGCGTAGCTCCGTTCCAAAGAGGGGGCGGATTTACCGAGCAGTACTTC. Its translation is CASSVAPFQRGGGFTEQYF.

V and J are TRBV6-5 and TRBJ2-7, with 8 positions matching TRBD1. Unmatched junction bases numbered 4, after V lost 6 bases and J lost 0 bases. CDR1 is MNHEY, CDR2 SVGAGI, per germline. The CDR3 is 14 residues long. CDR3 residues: CASRWGQASYEQYF. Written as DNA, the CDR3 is TGTGCCAGCAGATGGGGACAGGCCTCCTACGAGCAGTACTTC.

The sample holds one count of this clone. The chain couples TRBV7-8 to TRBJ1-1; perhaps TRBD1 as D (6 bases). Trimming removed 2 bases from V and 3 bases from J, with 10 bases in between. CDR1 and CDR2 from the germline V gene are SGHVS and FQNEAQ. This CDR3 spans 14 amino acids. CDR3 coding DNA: TGTGCCAGCAGCTTACAGGGGTTGCACACTGAAGCTTTCTTT. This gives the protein CASSLQGLHTEAFF.

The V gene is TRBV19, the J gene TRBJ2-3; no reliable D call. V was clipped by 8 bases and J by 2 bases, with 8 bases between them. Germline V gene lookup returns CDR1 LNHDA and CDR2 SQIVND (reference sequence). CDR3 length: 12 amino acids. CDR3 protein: CASSQLTDTQYF. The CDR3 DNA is TGTGCCAGTTCCCAACTCACAGATACGCAGTATTTT.

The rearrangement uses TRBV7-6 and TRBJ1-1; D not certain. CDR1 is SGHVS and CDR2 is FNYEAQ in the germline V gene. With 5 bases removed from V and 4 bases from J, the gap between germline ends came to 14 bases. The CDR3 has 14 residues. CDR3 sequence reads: CASSPGMTGTEAFF. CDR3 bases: TGTGCCAGCAGCCCTGGTATGACTGGCACTGAAGCTTTCTTT. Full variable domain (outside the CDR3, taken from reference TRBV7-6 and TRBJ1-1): GAGVSQSPRYKVTKRGQDVALRCDPISGHVSLYWYRQALGQGPEFLTYFNYEAQQDKSGLPNDRFSAERPEGSISTLTIQRTEQRDSAMYRCASSPGMTGTEAFFGQGTRLTVV.

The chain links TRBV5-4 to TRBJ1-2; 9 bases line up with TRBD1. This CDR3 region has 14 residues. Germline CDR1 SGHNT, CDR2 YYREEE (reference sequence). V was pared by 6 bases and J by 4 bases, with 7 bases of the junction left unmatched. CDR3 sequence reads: CASTVGDRVYGYTF. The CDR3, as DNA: TGTGCCAGCACCGTAGGGGACAGGGTCTATGGCTACACCTTC.

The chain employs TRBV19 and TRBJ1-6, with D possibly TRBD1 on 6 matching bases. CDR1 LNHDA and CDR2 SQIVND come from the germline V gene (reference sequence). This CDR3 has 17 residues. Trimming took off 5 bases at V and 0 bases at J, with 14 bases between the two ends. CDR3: CASSADSQSSYNSPLHF. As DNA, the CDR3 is TGTGCCAGTAGTGCGGACAGCCAGAGCTCCTATAATTCACCCCTCCACTTT.

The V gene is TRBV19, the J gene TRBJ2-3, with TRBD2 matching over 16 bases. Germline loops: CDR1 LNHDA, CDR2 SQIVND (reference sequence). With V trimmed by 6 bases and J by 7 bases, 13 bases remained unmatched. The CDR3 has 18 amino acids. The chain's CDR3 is CASSAPGTSGRAAHTQYF. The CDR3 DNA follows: TGTGCCAGTAGCGCCCCGGGGACTAGCGGGAGGGCCGCCCATACGCAGTATTTT.

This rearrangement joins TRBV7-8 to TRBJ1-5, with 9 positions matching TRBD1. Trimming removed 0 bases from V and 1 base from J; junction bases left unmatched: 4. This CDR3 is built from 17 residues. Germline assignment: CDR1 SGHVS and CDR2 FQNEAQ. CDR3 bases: TGTGCCAGCAGCTTAGCGGTAACAGGGGGCAGCAATCAGCCCCAGCATTTT. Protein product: CASSLAVTGGSNQPQHF.

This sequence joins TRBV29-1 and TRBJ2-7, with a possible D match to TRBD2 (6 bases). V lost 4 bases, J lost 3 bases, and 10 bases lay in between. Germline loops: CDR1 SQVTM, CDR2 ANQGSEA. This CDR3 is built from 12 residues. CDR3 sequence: CSVGDSHYEQYF. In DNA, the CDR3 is TGCAGCGTTGGGGACTCCCACTACGAGCAGTACTTC.

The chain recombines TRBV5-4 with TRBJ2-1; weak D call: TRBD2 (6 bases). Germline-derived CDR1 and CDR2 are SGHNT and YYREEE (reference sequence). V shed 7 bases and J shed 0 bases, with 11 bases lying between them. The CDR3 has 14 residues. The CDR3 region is CASVGGSSYNEQFF. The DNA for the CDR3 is TGTGCCAGCGTCGGGGGAAGCTCCTACAATGAGCAGTTCTTC.

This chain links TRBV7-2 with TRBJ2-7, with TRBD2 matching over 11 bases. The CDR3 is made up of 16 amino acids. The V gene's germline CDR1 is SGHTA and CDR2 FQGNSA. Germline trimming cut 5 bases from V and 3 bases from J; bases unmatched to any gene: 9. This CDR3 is CASSPEGTSGGYEQYF. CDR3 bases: TGTGCCAGCAGCCCAGAGGGGACTAGCGGAGGCTACGAGCAGTACTTC. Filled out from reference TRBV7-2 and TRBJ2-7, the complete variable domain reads GAGVSQSPSNKVTEKGKDVELRCDPISGHTALYWYRQSLGQGLEFLIYFQGNSAPDKSGLPSDRFSAERTGGSVSTLTIQRTQQEDSAVYLCASSPEGTSGGYEQYFGPGTRLTVT.

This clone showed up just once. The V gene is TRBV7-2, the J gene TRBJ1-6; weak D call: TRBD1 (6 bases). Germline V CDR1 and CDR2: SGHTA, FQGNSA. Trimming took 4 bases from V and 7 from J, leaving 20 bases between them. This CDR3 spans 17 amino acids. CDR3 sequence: CASSWGPPKGGNSPLHF. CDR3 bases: TGTGCCAGCAGCTGGGGACCGCCAAAGGGGGGGAATTCACCCCTCCACTTT. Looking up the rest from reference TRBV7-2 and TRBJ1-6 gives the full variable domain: GAGVSQSPSNKVTEKGKDVELRCDPISGHTALYWYRQSLGQGLEFLIYFQGNSAPDKSGLPSDRFSAERTGGSVSTLTIQRTQQEDSAVYLCASSWGPPKGGNSPLHFGNGTRLTVT.

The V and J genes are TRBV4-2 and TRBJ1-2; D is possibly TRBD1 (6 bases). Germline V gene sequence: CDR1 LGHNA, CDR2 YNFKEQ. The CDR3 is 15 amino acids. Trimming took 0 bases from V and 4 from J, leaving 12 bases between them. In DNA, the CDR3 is TGTGCCAGCAGCCAAGATGAACAGGGAGGCTATGGCTACACCTTC. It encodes CASSQDEQGGYGYTF.

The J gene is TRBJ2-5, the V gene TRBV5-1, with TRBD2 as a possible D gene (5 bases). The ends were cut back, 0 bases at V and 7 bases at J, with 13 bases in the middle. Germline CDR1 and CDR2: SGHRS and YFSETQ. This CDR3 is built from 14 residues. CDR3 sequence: CASSLEAREGTQYF. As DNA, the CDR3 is TGCGCCAGCAGCTTGGAGGCTAGAGAGGGGACCCAGTACTTC.

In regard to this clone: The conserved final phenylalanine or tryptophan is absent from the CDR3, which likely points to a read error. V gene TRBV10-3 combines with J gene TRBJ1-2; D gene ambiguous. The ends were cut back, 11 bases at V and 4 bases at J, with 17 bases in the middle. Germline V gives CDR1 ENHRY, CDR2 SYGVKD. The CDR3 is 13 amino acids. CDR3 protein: CASASDTTYGYTL. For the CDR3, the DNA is TGTGCCTCAGCCAGCGACACCACCTATGGCTACACCCTC.

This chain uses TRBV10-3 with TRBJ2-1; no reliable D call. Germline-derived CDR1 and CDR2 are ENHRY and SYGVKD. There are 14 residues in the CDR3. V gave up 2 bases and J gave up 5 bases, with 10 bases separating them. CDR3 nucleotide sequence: TGTGCCATCAGTGAGCTAGGCCCTAACAATGAGCAGTTCTTC. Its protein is CAISELGPNNEQFF.